Shown below are 18 T cell receptor beta chains from a single sample sequenced in a study of blood T cell repertoires in COVID-19. This table comes from immunoSEQ multiplex PCR, and its TCRdb copy is limited to in-frame clones, with some not included. The sample lists roughly 250,000 clones; around 87% were seen once. The sequenced sample consisted of PBMCs or T cells enriched from blood (not recorded which). The receptors shown here come from a woman aged 45-60 years who had recovered from COVID-19.

For the CDR3, the DNA is TGCGCCAGCAGCCGCACAGGGGGCGCAACCACCGGGGAGCTGTTTTTT. This translates into CASSRTGGATTGELFF. The genes are TRBV5-1 and TRBJ2-2; 9 nucleotides line up with TRBD1. In germline, CDR1 is SGHRS, CDR2 YFSETQ. J lost 4 bases, V lost 4 bases, and 8 bases had no gene match. The CDR3 is made up of 16 amino acids.

This chain's CDR3 is CASSLEPGQGPYEQYF. CDR3 DNA: TGCGCCAGCAGCTTGGAACCGGGACAGGGGCCCTACGAGCAGTACTTC. The J gene is TRBJ2-7, the V gene TRBV5-1; 10 nucleotides align to TRBD1. This CDR3 comprises 16 residues. Germline CDR1 is SGHRS and CDR2 is YFSETQ. The V and J ends lost 0 bases and 2 bases, in that order; junction bases with no gene match: 5.

The V gene is TRBV19, the J gene TRBJ1-1; the D gene is possibly TRBD1 (6 bases). The germline CDR1 and CDR2 sequences are LNHDA and SQIVND (reference sequence). CDR3 length: 13 residues. Trimming shortened V by 3 bases and J by 6 bases, and 11 bases separated the two germline ends. CDR3 sequence: CASSISSGAEAFF. The CDR3 bases are TGTGCCAGTAGTATTTCATCAGGGGCTGAAGCTTTCTTT.

The chain carries TRBV9 and TRBJ2-3; 10 bases map to TRBD2. Per the germline V gene, CDR1 is SGDLS and CDR2 is YYNGEE. V trimming: 4 bases; J trimming: 2 bases; junction bases outside the gene matches: 7. The CDR3 length is 16 residues. The CDR3, as DNA: TGTGCCAGCAGCCTCCGGACTAGCGGATACACAGATACGCAGTATTTT. Translating gives CASSLRTSGYTDTQYF.

The rearrangement uses TRBV6-5 and TRBJ1-2; no clear D gene. The V gene lost 0 bases and the J gene lost 2 bases, with 7 bases spanning the gap. CDR1 is MNHEY, CDR2 SVGAGI, per germline. The CDR3 extends over 14 amino acids. In nucleotides, the CDR3 is TGTGCCAGCAGTTACTCGAGGCAGAACTATGGCTACACCTTC. This codes for CASSYSRQNYGYTF.

The V and J genes are TRBV7-9 and TRBJ1-4, with a tentative D call TRBD1 (6 bases). The V end was cut by 6 bases, the J end by 1 base, with 12 bases between. CDR3 length: 15 residues. The germline V gene encodes CDR1 SEHNR and CDR2 FQNEAQ (reference sequence). For the CDR3, the DNA is TGTGCCAGCAGGTCAGGGGAGGGAACTAATGAAAAACTGTTTTTT. Translation gives CASRSGEGTNEKLFF. Using reference TRBV7-9 and TRBJ1-4 for the parts outside the CDR3, the full variable domain is DTGVSQNPRHKITKRGQNVTFRCDPISEHNRLYWYRQTLGQGPEFLTYFQNEAQLEKSRLLSDRFSAERPKGSFSTLEIQRTEQGDSAMYLCASRSGEGTNEKLFFGSGTQLSVL.

This clone was detected only once. The V and J genes are TRBV5-5 and TRBJ2-7; D is unclear. CDR1 and CDR2 from the germline V gene are SGHKS and YYEKEE (reference sequence). The CDR3 is 14 residues long. V lost 2 bases and J 4 bases, leaving 13 bases between the germline ends. The CDR3, as DNA: TGTGCCAGCAGCTTTATGTTGTTAGTTTACGAGCAGTACTTC. Encoded protein: CASSFMLLVYEQYF.

The CDR3: CASSLGQIANQPQHF. As DNA, the CDR3 is TGTGCCAGCAGCTTAGGACAGATAGCTAACCAGCCCCAGCATTTT. V is TRBV7-2 and J is TRBJ1-5, with a possible D match to TRBD1 (5 bases). Between the trimmed V and J ends, which lost 1 base and 7 bases, there was a span of 14 bases. The CDR3 totals 15 residues. Germline V lookup: CDR1 SGHTA, CDR2 FQGNSA.

This rearrangement joins TRBV28 to TRBJ1-5, with D possibly matching TRBD1 (5 bases). CDR3 length: 16 amino acids. The germline V gene encodes CDR1 MDHEN and CDR2 SYDVKM. Trimming took off 5 bases at V and 3 bases at J, with 17 bases between the two ends. The chain's CDR3 is CASSRTAYRNNQPQHF. CDR3 DNA sequence: TGTGCCAGCAGTCGGACCGCCTACAGGAACAATCAGCCCCAGCATTTT.

This clone has a handful of counts. This rearrangement joins TRBV4-3 to TRBJ2-7; tentatively, D is TRBD1 (5 bases). Deletions cut 3 bases from V and 6 bases from J, with 12 bases between. Germline-derived CDR1 and CDR2 are LGHNA and YSLEER. The CDR3 consists of 13 residues. CDR3 DNA: TGCGCCAGCAGCCATAGCCAGGGATCCGAGCAGTACTTC. It codes for CASSHSQGSEQYF.

The sample holds a few counts of this clone. The CDR3 loop is CASSPGLLRNEQFF. In DNA, the CDR3 is TGTGCCAGCAGCCCGGGACTCCTACGGAATGAGCAGTTCTTC. The J gene is TRBJ2-1, the V gene TRBV11-2; D might be TRBD2 (6 bases). CDR1 SGHAT and CDR2 FQNNGV come from the germline V gene. Deletions cut 5 bases from V and 7 bases from J, with 15 bases between. There are 14 residues in the CDR3.

The chain joins TRBV29-1 to TRBJ1-4, with D possibly TRBD1 on 5 matching bases. This CDR3 contains 13 residues. The germline V and J ends were trimmed by 5 bases and 8 bases, with 15 bases remaining between them. Germline V lookup: CDR1 SQVTM, CDR2 ANQGSEA. CDR3 residues: CSVPSGQGEKLFF. CDR3 bases: TGCAGCGTTCCGTCCGGTCAGGGCGAAAAACTGTTTTTT.

This clone was picked up one time. This chain uses TRBV5-1 with TRBJ2-1; the match to TRBD2 covers 9 bases. In germline, CDR1 is SGHRS, CDR2 YFSETQ. This CDR3 comprises 15 residues. Germline trimming cut 0 bases from V and 4 bases from J; bases unmatched to any gene: 2. CDR3 bases: TGCGCCAGCAGCTTGGTAGCGGGAGAGTACAATGAGCAGTTCTTC. Translated: CASSLVAGEYNEQFF.

The V and J genes are TRBV27 and TRBJ2-1; TRBD1 agrees at 11 bases. Germline V gives CDR1 MNHEY, CDR2 SMNVEV (reference sequence). V lost 10 bases to trimming and J lost 6 bases; unmatched junction nucleotides: 2. The CDR3 runs 12 residues. The CDR3 nucleotides read TGTGCCACCGGGACAGGGGGCAATGAGCAGTTCTTC. Its protein product is CATGTGGNEQFF.

This chain connects TRBV10-3 to TRBJ2-7; tentatively, D is TRBD1 (6 bases). With 6 bases removed from V and 3 bases from J, the gap between germline ends came to 21 bases. The CDR3 has 16 amino acids. Germline V lookup: CDR1 ENHRY, CDR2 SYGVKD. The CDR3 loop reads CAISGNIGQTVYEQYF. The CDR3 DNA sequence: TGTGCCATCAGCGGGAATATTGGACAGACCGTCTACGAGCAGTACTTC.

The CDR3 sequence is CASTVFSGNTIYF. The DNA for the CDR3 is TGTGCCAGCACGGTATTCTCTGGAAACACCATATATTTT. The chain is built from TRBV6-5 and TRBJ1-3; D gene unclear. Germline CDR1 is MNHEY and CDR2 is SVGAGI. The CDR3 runs 13 residues. The V end was cut by 7 bases, the J end by 0 bases, with 7 bases between.

This chain uses TRBV5-4 with TRBJ1-6; maybe TRBD1 (6 bases). Germline CDR1 reads SGHNT; CDR2 reads YYREEE (reference sequence). The V gene lost 0 bases and the J gene lost 9 bases, with 10 bases spanning the gap. The CDR3 covers 14 residues. The CDR3 here is CASSLAGGASPLHF. DNA for the CDR3: TGTGCCAGCAGCTTGGCGGGGGGCGCTTCACCCCTCCACTTT.

This chain uses TRBV7-2 with TRBJ2-3, with D maybe TRBD1 (6 bases). This CDR3 has 15 residues. V was trimmed by 3 bases and J by 0 bases, leaving 10 bases between them. Per the germline V gene, CDR1 is SGHTA and CDR2 is FQGNSA. In nucleotides, the CDR3 is TGTGCCAGCAGCTTCGGCGGACAGAGCACAGATACGCAGTATTTT. This encodes CASSFGGQSTDTQYF. The full variable domain, in which reference TRBV7-2 and TRBJ2-3 provide the parts outside the CDR3, is GAGVSQSPSNKVTEKGKDVELRCDPISGHTALYWYRQSLGQGLEFLIYFQGNSAPDKSGLPSDRFSAERTGGSVSTLTIQRTQQEDSAVYLCASSFGGQSTDTQYFGPGTRLTVL.